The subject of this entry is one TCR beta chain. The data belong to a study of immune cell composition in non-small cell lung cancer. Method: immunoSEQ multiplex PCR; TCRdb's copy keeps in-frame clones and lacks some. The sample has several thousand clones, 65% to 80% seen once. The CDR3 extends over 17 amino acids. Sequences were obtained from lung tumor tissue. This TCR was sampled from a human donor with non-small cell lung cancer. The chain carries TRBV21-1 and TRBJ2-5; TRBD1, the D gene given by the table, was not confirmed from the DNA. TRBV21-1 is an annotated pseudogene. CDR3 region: CASSKWGTASQQETQYF. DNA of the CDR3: TGTGCCAGCAGCAAATGGGGGACAGCATCTCAACAAGAGACCCAGTACTTC.